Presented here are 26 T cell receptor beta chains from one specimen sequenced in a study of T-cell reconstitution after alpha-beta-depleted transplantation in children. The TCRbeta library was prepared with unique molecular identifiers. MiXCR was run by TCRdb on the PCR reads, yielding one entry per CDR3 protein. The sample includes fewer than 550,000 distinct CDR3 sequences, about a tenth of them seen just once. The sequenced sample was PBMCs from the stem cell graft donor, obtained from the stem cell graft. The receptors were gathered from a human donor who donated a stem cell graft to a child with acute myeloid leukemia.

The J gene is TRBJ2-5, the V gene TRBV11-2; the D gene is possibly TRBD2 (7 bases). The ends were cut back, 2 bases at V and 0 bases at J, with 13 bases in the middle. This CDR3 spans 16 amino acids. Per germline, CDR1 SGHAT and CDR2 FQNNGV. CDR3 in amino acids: CASSLWGGGYQETQYF. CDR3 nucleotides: TGTGCCAGCAGCTTATGGGGGGGCGGGTACCAAGAGACCCAGTACTTC. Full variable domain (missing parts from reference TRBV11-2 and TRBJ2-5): EAGVAQSPRYKIIEKRQSVAFWCNPISGHATLYWYQQILGQGPKLLIQFQNNGVVDDSQLPKDRFSAERLKGVDSTLKIQPAKLEDSAVYLCASSLWGGGYQETQYFGPGTRLLVL.

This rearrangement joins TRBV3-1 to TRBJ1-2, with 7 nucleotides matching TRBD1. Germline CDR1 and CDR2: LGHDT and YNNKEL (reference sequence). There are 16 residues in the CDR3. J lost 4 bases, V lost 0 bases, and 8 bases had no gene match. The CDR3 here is CASSQDSGGAIYGYTF. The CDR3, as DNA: TGTGCCAGCAGCCAAGATTCAGGGGGAGCCATCTATGGCTACACCTTC.

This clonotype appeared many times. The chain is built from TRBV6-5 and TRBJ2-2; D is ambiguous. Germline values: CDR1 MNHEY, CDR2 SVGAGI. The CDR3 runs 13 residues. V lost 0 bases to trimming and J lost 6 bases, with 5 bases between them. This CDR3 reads CASSYSVPGELFF. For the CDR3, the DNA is TGTGCCAGCAGTTACTCTGTTCCCGGGGAGCTGTTTTTT.

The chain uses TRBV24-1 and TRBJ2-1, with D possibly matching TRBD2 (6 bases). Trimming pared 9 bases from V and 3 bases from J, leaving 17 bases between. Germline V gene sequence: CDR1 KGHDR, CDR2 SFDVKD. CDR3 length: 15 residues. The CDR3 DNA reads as TGTGCCACCTCAGCCCCGGGGGACCACTACAATGAGCAGTTCTTC. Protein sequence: CATSAPGDHYNEQFF.

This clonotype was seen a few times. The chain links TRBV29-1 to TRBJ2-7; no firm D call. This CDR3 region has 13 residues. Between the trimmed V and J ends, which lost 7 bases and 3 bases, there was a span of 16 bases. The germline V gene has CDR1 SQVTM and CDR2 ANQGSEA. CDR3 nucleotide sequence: TGCAGCGCGGGCCTAGGCCCCGACTACGAGCAGTACTTC. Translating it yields CSAGLGPDYEQYF.

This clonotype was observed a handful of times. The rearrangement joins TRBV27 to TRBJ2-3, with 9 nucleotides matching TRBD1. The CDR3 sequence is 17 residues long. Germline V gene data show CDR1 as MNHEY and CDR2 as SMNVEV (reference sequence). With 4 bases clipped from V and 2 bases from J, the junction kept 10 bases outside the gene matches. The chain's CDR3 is CASSSETGTGFTDTQYF. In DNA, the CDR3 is TGTGCCAGCAGTTCAGAAACCGGGACAGGGTTCACAGATACGCAGTATTTT.

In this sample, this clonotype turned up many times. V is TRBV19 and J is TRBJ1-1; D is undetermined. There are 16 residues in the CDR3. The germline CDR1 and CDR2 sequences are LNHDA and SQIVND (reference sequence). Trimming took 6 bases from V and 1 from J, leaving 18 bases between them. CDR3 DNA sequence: TGTGCCAGTAGATCGAGTGAGTCGAAGGGGAACACTGAAGCTTTCTTT. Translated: CASRSSESKGNTEAFF.

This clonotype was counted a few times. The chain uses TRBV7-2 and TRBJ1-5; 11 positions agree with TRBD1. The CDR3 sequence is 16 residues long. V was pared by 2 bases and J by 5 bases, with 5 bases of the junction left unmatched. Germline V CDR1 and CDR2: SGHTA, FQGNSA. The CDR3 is CASSLRPGQGDQPQHF. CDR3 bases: TGTGCCAGCAGCTTAAGGCCGGGACAGGGGGATCAGCCCCAGCATTTT.

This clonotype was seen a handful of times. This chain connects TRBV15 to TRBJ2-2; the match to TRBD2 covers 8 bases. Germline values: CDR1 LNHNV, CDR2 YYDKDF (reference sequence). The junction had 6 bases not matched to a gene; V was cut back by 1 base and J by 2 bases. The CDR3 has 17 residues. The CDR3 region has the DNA TGTGCCACCAGCAGAGGGGCCGGGACTAGAAACACCGGGGAGCTGTTTTTT. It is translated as CATSRGAGTRNTGELFF.

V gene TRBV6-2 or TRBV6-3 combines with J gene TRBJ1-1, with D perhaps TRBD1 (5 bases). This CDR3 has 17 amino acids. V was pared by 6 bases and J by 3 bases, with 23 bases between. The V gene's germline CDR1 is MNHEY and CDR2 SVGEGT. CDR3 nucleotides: TGTGCCAGCAGCCACGGCGGGGGACGGCGGGTAGACACTGAAGCTTTCTTT. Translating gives CASSHGGGRRVDTEAFF.

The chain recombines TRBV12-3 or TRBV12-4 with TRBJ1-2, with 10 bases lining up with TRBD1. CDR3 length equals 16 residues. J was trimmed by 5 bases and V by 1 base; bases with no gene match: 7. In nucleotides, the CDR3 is TGTGCCAGCAGTTTAGGGCGACAGGGGGCAGGTTATGGCTACACCTTC. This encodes CASSLGRQGAGYGYTF.

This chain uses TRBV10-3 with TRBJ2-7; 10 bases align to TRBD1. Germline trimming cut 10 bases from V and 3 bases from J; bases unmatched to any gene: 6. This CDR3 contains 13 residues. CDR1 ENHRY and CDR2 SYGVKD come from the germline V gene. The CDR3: CATTGQGYYEQYF. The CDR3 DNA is TGTGCCACTACGGGACAGGGGTACTACGAGCAGTACTTC.

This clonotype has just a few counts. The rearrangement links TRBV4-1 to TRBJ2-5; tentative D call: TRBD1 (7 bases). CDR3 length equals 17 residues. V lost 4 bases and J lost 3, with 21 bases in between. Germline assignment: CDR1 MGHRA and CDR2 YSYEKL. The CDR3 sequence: CASSPVAPGQREETQYF. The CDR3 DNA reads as TGCGCCAGCAGCCCCGTGGCACCGGGACAGCGGGAAGAGACCCAGTACTTC.

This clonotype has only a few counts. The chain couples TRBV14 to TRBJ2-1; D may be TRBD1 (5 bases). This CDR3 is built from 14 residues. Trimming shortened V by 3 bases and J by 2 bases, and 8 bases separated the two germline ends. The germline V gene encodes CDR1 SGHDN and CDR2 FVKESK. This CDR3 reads CASSQQGPYNEQFF. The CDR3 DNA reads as TGTGCCAGCAGCCAGCAGGGTCCCTACAATGAGCAGTTCTTC.

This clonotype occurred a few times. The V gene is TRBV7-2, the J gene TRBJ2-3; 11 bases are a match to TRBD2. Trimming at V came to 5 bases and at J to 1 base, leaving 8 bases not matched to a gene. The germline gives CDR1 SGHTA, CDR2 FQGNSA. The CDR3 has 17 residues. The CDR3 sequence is CASSANTLAGGTDTQYF. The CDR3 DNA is TGTGCCAGCAGCGCCAACACACTAGCGGGGGGCACAGATACGCAGTATTTT.

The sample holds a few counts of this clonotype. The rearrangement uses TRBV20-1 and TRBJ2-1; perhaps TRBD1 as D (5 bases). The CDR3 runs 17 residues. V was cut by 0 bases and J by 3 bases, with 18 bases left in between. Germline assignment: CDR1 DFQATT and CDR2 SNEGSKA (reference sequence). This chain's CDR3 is CSARDGARNINYNEQFF. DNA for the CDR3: TGCAGTGCTAGAGATGGGGCGAGGAACATAAACTACAATGAGCAGTTCTTC.

Written as DNA, the CDR3 is TGTGCCAGCTGCCAGGTAGTGAACACTGAAGCTTTCTTT. As protein: CASCQVVNTEAFF. This chain joins TRBV5-5 and TRBJ1-1, with D unclear. Germline assignment: CDR1 SGHKS and CDR2 YYEKEE (reference sequence). Between the trimmed V and J ends, which lost 7 bases and 0 bases, there was a span of 10 bases. This CDR3 contains 13 residues. The full variable domain, completed using reference TRBV5-5 and TRBJ1-1, is DAGVTQSPTHLIKTRGQQVTLRCSPISGHKSVSWYQQVLGQGPQFIFQYYEKEERGRGNFPDRFSARQFPNYSSELNVNALLLGDSALYLCASCQVVNTEAFFGQGTRLTVV.

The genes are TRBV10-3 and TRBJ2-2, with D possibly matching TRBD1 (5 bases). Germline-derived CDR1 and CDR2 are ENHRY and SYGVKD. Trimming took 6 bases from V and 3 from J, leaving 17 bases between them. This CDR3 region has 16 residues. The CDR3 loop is CAIRDISEKDTGELFF. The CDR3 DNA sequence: TGTGCCATCAGGGACATCTCTGAAAAGGACACCGGGGAGCTGTTTTTT.

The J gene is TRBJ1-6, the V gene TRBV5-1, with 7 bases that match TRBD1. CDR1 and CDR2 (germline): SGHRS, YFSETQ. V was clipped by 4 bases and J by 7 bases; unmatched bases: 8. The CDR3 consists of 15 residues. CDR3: CASSPQGDRNSPLHF. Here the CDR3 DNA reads TGCGCCAGCAGCCCCCAGGGGGACAGAAATTCACCCCTCCACTTT.

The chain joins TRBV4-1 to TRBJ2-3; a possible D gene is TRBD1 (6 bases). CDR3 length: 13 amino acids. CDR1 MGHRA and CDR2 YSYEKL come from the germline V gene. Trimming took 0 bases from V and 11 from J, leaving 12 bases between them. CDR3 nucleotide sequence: TGCGCCAGCAGCCAAGAAGGACAGCTCCAGCAGTATTTT. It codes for CASSQEGQLQQYF.

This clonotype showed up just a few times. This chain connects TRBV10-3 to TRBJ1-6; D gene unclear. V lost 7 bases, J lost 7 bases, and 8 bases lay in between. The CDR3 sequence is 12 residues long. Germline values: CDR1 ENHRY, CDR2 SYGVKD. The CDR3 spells CAITPGNSPLHF. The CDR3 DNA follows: TGTGCCATCACCCCGGGGAATTCACCCCTCCACTTT.

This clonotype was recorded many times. This CDR3 reads CASSWILGHAHEPFF. CDR3 bases: TGCGCCAGCAGCTGGATTTTGGGTCACGCCCATGAGCCGTTTTTT. The rearrangement uses TRBV5-1 and TRBJ1-4, with D uncertain. V was clipped by 3 bases and J by 16 bases, with 25 bases between them. Germline CDR1 SGHRS, CDR2 YFSETQ. This CDR3 is built from 15 residues.

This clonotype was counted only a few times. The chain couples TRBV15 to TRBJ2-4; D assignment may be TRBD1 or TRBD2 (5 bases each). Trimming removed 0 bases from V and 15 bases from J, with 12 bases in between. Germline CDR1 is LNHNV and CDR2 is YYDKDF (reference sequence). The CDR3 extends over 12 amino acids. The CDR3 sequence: CATSRDFGDGYF. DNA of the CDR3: TGTGCCACCAGCAGAGATTTTGGGGACGGGTACTTC.

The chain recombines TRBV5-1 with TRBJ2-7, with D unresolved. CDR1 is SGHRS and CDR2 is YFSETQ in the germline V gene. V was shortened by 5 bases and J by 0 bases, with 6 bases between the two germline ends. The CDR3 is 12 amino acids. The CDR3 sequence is CASRNGSYEQYV. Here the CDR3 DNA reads TGCGCCAGCAGAAATGGCTCCTACGAGCAGTACGTC.

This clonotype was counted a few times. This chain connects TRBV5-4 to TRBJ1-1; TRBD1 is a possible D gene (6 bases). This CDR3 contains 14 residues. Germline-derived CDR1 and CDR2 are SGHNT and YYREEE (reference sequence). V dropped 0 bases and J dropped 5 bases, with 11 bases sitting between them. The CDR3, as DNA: TGTGCCAGCAGCTTGGACAGGGTGGTAACTGAAGCTTTCTTT. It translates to CASSLDRVVTEAFF.

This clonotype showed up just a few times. This chain's CDR3 is CASSYSNRDRKTNTEAFF. DNA for the CDR3: TGTGCCAGCAGTTACTCGAATAGGGACAGAAAAACGAACACTGAAGCTTTCTTT. The J gene is TRBJ1-1, the V gene TRBV6-5, with 7 bases lining up with TRBD1. Germline loops: CDR1 MNHEY, CDR2 SVGAGI. V was clipped by 0 bases and J by 1 base; unmatched bases: 11. This CDR3 is built from 18 residues.